This T cell receptor beta chain was sequenced in a study of blood T cell repertoires in COVID-19. The method was immunoSEQ multiplex PCR; TCRdb's version includes in-frame clones alone and lacks a portion of them. The table records under 250,000 clones, 82% of them present only once. This clone has only one observation. The source is a woman of 80 years or more with acute or convalescent COVID-19. Sequencing was done on a sample of peripheral blood.

The CDR3 nucleotides read TGCGCCAGCAGTTACGACGAGGGCTCGAGGGAGCAGTACTTC. It translates to CASSYDEGSREQYF. This chain joins TRBV4-1 and TRBJ2-7, with a possible D match to TRBD2 (5 bases). CDR1 and CDR2 (germline): MGHRA, YSYEKL. The V end was cut by 6 bases, the J end by 7 bases, with 19 bases between. CDR3 length: 14 residues.